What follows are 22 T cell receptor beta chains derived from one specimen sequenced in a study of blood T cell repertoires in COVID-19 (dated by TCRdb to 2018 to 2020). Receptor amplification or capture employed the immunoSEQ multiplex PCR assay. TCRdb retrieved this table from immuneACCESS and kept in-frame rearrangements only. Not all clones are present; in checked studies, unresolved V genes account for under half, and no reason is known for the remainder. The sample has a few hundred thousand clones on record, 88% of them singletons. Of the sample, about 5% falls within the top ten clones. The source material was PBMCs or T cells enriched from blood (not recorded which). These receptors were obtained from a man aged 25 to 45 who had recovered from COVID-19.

The CDR3 loop is CASSFNRYNSPLHF. DNA for the CDR3: TGTGCCAGCAGCTTCAACAGATATAATTCACCCCTCCACTTT. This chain links TRBV7-2 with TRBJ1-6; no clear D. The V end was cut by 3 bases, the J end by 4 bases, with 7 bases between. Per germline, CDR1 SGHTA and CDR2 FQGNSA. The length of the CDR3 is 14 residues.

The CDR3 loop is CASRGAGAGRNYEQYF. Written as DNA, the CDR3 is TGTGCCAGCAGAGGAGCTGGGGCAGGGAGGAACTACGAGCAGTACTTC. The chain has TRBV3-1 (or the pseudogene TRBV3-2) and TRBJ2-7; D might be TRBD2 (6 bases). The germline CDR1 and CDR2 sequences are LGHDT and YNNKEL (reference sequence). Trimming cost V 6 bases and J 3 bases, with 21 bases left between them. The CDR3 totals 16 residues.

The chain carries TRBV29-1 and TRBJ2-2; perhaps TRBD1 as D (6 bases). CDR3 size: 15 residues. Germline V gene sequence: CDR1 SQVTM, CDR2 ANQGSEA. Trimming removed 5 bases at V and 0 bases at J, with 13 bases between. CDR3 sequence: CSVRPGTTNTGELFF. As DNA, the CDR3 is TGCAGCGTTAGGCCCGGGACAACGAACACCGGGGAGCTGTTTTTT.

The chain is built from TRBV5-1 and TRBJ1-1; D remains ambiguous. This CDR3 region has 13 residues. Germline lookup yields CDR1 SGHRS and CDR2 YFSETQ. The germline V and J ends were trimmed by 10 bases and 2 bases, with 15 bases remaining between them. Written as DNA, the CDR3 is TGCGCCTCGAAACAAGGAGAAAACACTGAAGCTTTCTTT. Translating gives CASKQGENTEAFF.

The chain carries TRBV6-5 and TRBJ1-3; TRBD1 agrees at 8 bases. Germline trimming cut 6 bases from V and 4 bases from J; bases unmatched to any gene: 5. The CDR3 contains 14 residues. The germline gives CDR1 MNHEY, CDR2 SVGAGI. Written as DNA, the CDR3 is TGTGCCAGCAGAAAAGACAGGGGAGGAAACACCATATATTTT. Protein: CASRKDRGGNTIYF.

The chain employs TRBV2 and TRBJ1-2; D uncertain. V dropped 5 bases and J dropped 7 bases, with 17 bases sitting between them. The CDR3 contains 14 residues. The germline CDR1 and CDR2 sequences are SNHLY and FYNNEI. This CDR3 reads CASSREFALRGYTF. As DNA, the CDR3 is TGTGCCAGCAGTCGCGAATTCGCTTTGCGTGGCTACACCTTC.

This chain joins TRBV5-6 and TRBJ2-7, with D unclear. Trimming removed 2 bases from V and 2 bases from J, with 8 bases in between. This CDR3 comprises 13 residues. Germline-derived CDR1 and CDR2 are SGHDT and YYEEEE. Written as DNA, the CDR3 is TGTGCCAGCAGCTTCCCATCAACCTACGAGCAGTACTTC. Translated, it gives CASSFPSTYEQYF. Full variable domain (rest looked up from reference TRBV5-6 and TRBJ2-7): DAGVTQSPTHLIKTRGQQVTLRCSPKSGHDTVSWYQQALGQGPQFIFQYYEEEERQRGNFPDRFSGHQFPNYSSELNVNALLLGDSALYLCASSFPSTYEQYFGPGTRLTVT.

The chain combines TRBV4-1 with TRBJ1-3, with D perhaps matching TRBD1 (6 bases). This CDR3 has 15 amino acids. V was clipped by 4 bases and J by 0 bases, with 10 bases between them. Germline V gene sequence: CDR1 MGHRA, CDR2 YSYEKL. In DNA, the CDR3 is TGCGCCAGCAGCCCTACAGGGACCTCTGGAAACACCATATATTTT. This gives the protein CASSPTGTSGNTIYF.

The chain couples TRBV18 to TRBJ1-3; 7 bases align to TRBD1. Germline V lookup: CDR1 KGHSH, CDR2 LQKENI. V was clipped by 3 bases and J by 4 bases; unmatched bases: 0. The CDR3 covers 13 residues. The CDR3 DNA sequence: TGTGCCAGCTCACCGACAGGGGGAAACACCATATATTTT. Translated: CASSPTGGNTIYF. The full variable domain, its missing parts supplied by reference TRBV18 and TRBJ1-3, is NAGVMQNPRHLVRRRGQEARLRCSPMKGHSHVYWYRQLPEEGLKFMVYLQKENIIDESGMPKERFSAEFPKEGPSILRIQQVVRGDSAAYFCASSPTGGNTIYFGEGSWLTVV.

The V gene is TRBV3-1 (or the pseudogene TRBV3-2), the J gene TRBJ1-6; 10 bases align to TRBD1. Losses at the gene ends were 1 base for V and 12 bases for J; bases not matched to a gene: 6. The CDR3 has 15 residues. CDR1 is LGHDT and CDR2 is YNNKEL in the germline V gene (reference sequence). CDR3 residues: CASSQAGTGVRPLHF. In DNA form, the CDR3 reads TGTGCCAGCAGCCAAGCCGGGACAGGGGTCAGACCCCTCCACTTT.

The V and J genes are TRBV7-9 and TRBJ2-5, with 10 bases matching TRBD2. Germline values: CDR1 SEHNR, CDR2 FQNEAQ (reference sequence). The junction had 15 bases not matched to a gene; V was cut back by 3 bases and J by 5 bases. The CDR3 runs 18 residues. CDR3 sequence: CASSFGSGGSGAMETQYF. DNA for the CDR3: TGTGCCAGCAGCTTTGGTAGCGGGGGGTCTGGGGCTATGGAGACCCAGTACTTC.

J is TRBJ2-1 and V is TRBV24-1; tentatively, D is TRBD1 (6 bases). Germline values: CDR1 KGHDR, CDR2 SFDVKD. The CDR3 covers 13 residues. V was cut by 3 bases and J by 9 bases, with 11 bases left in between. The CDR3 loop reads CATSDPTGSEQFF. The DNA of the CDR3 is TGTGCCACCAGTGATCCTACAGGGAGTGAGCAGTTCTTC.

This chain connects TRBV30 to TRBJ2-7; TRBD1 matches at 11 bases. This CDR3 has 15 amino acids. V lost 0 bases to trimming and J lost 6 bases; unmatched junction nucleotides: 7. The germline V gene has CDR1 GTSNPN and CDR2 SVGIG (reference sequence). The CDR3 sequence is CAWSVGGTGGVEQYF. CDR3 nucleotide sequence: TGTGCCTGGAGTGTAGGGGGGACAGGGGGAGTCGAGCAGTACTTC.

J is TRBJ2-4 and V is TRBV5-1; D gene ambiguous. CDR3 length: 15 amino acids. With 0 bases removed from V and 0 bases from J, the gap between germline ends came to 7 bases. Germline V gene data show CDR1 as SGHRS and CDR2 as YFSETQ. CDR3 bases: TGCGCCAGCAGCTTGGCCGGAGTAGCCAAAAACATTCAGTACTTC. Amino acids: CASSLAGVAKNIQYF.

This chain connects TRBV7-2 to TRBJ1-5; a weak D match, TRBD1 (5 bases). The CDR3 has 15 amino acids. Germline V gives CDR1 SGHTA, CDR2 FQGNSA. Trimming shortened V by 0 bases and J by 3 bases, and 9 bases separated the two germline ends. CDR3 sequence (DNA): TGTGCCAGCAGCTTAGCGTACAGGCCCAATCAGCCCCAGCATTTT. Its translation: CASSLAYRPNQPQHF. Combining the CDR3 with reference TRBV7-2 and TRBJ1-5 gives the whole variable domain GAGVSQSPSNKVTEKGKDVELRCDPISGHTALYWYRQSLGQGLEFLIYFQGNSAPDKSGLPSDRFSAERTGGSVSTLTIQRTQQEDSAVYLCASSLAYRPNQPQHFGDGTRLSIL.

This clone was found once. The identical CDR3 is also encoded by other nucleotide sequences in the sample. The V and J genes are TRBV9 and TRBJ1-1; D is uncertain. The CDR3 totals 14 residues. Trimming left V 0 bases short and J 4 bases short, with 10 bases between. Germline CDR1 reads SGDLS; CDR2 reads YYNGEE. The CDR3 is CASSVGGGGTEAFF. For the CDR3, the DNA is TGTGCCAGCAGCGTAGGGGGAGGCGGCACTGAAGCTTTCTTT. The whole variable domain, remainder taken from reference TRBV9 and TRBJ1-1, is DSGVTQTPKHLITATGQRVTLRCSPRSGDLSVYWYQQSLDQGLQFLIQYYNGEERAKGNILERFSAQQFPDLHSELNLSSLELGDSALYFCASSVGGGGTEAFFGQGTRLTVV.

The CDR3 DNA is TGTGCCAGTAGTACGAATCCGGGGTCAGATACGCAGTATTTT. As protein: CASSTNPGSDTQYF. The chain links TRBV19 to TRBJ2-3; weak D call: TRBD2 (5 bases). V was cut by 4 bases and J by 4 bases, with 12 bases left in between. Germline lookup yields CDR1 LNHDA and CDR2 SQIVND (reference sequence). This CDR3 region has 14 residues.

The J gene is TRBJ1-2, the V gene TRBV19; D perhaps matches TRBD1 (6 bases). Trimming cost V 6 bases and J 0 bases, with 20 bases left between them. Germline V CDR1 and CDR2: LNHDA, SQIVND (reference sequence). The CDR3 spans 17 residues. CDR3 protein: CASRAPTGPISNYGYTF. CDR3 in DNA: TGTGCCAGTAGGGCACCGACAGGTCCTATCTCTAACTATGGCTACACCTTC.

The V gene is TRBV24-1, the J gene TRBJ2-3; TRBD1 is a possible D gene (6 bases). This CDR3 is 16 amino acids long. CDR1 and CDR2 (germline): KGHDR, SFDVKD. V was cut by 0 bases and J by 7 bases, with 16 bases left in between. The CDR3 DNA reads TGTGCCACCAGTGATTTGTCGGAACAGGGAAGTTATACGCAGTATTTT. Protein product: CATSDLSEQGSYTQYF.

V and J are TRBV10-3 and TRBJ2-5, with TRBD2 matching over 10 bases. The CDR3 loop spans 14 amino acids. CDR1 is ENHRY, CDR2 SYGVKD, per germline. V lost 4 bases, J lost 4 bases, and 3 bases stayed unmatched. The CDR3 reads CAISVSSGGETQYF. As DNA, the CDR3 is TGTGCCATCAGTGTATCTAGCGGGGGAGAGACCCAGTACTTC.

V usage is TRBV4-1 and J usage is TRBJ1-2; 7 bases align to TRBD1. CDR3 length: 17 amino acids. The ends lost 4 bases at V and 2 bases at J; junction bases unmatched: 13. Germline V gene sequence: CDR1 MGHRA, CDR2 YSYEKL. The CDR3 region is CASSPYTDRDYNYGYTF. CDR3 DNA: TGCGCCAGCAGCCCATACACCGACAGGGATTACAACTATGGCTACACCTTC.

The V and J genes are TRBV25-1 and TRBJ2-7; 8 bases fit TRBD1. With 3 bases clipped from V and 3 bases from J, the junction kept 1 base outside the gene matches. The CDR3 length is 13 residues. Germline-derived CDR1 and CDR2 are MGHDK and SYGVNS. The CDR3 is CASSDDRGYEQYF. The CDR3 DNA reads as TGTGCCAGCAGTGACGACAGGGGCTACGAGCAGTACTTC.